These 32 T cell receptor beta chains originate from one sample sequenced in a study of CD8 T cells in ankylosing spondylitis. Via MiXCR, TCRdb re-called the 5' RACE reads, giving one row per CDR3 protein. This sample carries around 160,000 distinct CDR3 sequences, about 9.9% of them seen once, and the ten largest clones take 29%. The sample consisted of blood, either unsorted or a sorted T cell fraction (not recorded which). These receptors all stem from a male donor with ankylosing spondylitis or in good health (not recorded which).

This clonotype has at least ten counts. The genes are TRBV15 and TRBJ2-1, with D tentatively TRBD1 (7 bases). Germline values: CDR1 LNHNV, CDR2 YYDKDF (reference sequence). The CDR3 runs to 13 residues. With 1 base removed from V and 9 bases from J, the gap between germline ends came to 10 bases. CDR3 in amino acids: CATSRGGTAEQFF. The CDR3 DNA reads TGTGCCACCAGCAGAGGCGGGACAGCTGAGCAGTTCTTC.

There are many counts of this clonotype. CDR3 DNA: TGCAGTGCCGTAGACACCATAACTAGGGGCTACACCTTC. Its protein is CSAVDTITRGYTF. The chain carries TRBV20-1 and TRBJ1-2; D unclear. This CDR3 spans 13 amino acids. V shed 6 bases and J shed 8 bases, with 19 bases lying between them. CDR1 is DFQATT, CDR2 SNEGSKA, per germline (reference sequence).

As regards this clonotype: This may be a read error, as it is one base from a much larger clone. The rearrangement links TRBV2 to TRBJ2-7; no clear D gene. The CDR3 loop spans 14 amino acids. V was pared by 2 bases and J by 4 bases, with 12 bases between. Germline V gene lookup returns CDR1 SNHLY and CDR2 FYNNEI. This CDR3 is CASSEHGFSYEQYF. The CDR3 region has the DNA TGTGCCAGCAGTGAACACGGATTCTCGTACGAGCAGTACTTC.

The chain links TRBV7-2 to TRBJ1-2; D gene ambiguous. CDR1 and CDR2 (germline): SGHTA, FQGNSA. V lost 4 bases to trimming and J lost 5 bases, with 14 bases between them. CDR3 length equals 14 residues. The CDR3 nucleotides read TGTGCCAGCAGCTCCTCAATAGGCGCTTATGGCTACACCTTC. This translates into CASSSSIGAYGYTF.

This clonotype was recorded a few times. The chain recombines TRBV7-2 with TRBJ1-5; unclear D gene. V was pared by 7 bases and J by 2 bases, with 12 bases between. This CDR3 spans 14 amino acids. CDR1 is SGHTA, CDR2 FQGNSA, per germline. CDR3 residues: CASTKNPGNQPQHF. In nucleotides, the CDR3 is TGTGCCAGCACCAAGAACCCGGGCAATCAGCCCCAGCATTTT. The full variable domain, completed using reference TRBV7-2 and TRBJ1-5, is GAGVSQSPSNKVTEKGKDVELRCDPISGHTALYWYRQSLGQGLEFLIYFQGNSAPDKSGLPSDRFSAERTGGSVSTLTIQRTQQEDSAVYLCASTKNPGNQPQHFGDGTRLSIL.

This clonotype was detected a few times. The genes are TRBV12-3 or TRBV12-4 and TRBJ2-3; TRBD2 matches 11 bases. This CDR3 spans 14 amino acids. After removal of 5 bases from V and 9 bases from J, the junction contained 7 bases not matched to a gene. The CDR3 region has the DNA TGTGCCAGCAGTCCCCAACTAGCGGGAGACACGCAGTATTTT. Residues: CASSPQLAGDTQYF.

In its sample, this clonotype was seen many times. The CDR3 here is CASSGTGSRKFF. The CDR3 region has the DNA TGTGCCAGCAGTGGGACAGGGTCCCGGAAGTTCTTC. The rearrangement uses TRBV3-1 and TRBJ2-1; TRBD1 matches at 9 bases. CDR1 and CDR2 from the germline V gene are LGHDT and YNNKEL (reference sequence). The CDR3 length is 12 residues. V lost 6 bases and J lost 14; bases outside the gene matches: 8.

This clonotype was recorded at least ten times. The chain couples TRBV10-3 to TRBJ1-6; 7 nucleotides align to TRBD1. Trimming at V came to 9 bases and at J to 5 bases, leaving 22 bases not matched to a gene. Germline V lookup: CDR1 ENHRY, CDR2 SYGVKD. The CDR3 totals 19 residues. CDR3 bases: TGTGCCATTCGAGTGTTTGCCCAGACACAGACAGGGAATAATTCACCCCTCCACTTT. It is translated as CAIRVFAQTQTGNNSPLHF.

The chain couples TRBV4-1 to TRBJ2-1; D might be TRBD1 (6 bases). Germline loops: CDR1 MGHRA, CDR2 YSYEKL. V lost 0 bases and J 3 bases, leaving 12 bases between the germline ends. The CDR3 loop spans 16 amino acids. The CDR3: CASSQDQTGNYNEQFF. CDR3 in DNA: TGCGCCAGCAGCCAAGATCAAACAGGGAACTACAATGAGCAGTTCTTC.

This clonotype was found many times. This chain uses TRBV10-3 with TRBJ2-7; 12 bases match TRBD1. V shed 10 bases and J 3 bases; nucleotides not matched to a gene: 7. The germline gives CDR1 ENHRY, CDR2 SYGVKD. The CDR3 runs 14 residues. CDR3 protein: CASRGQGAFYEQYF. The CDR3 region has the DNA TGTGCCAGCCGGGGACAGGGGGCTTTCTACGAGCAGTACTTC.

This clonotype occurred many times. The chain couples TRBV5-1 to TRBJ1-1; D may be TRBD1 (6 bases). Germline V gene lookup returns CDR1 SGHRS and CDR2 YFSETQ. The CDR3 sequence is 14 residues long. The V end was cut by 4 bases, the J end by 11 bases, with 21 bases between. For the CDR3, the DNA is TGCGCCAGCAGCCGGGATCCAGGGGCTAGGAGGGCTTTCTTT. Translated, it gives CASSRDPGARRAFF.

This clonotype was observed at least ten times. This chain connects TRBV9 to TRBJ2-1, with TRBD1 identical over 8 bases. This CDR3 contains 16 residues. With V trimmed by 0 bases and J by 4 bases, 6 bases remained unmatched. Germline V gene data show CDR1 as SGDLS and CDR2 as YYNGEE. This CDR3 is CASSVATGTGYNEQFF. CDR3 in DNA: TGTGCCAGCAGCGTAGCTACCGGGACAGGTTACAATGAGCAGTTCTTC.

The V gene is TRBV5-1, the J gene TRBJ1-1; 8 nucleotides align to TRBD1. The junction had 5 bases not matched to a gene; V was cut back by 3 bases and J by 1 base. Looked up from germline, CDR1 is SGHRS and CDR2 is YFSETQ. The CDR3 spans 15 residues. The CDR3 protein is CASSWWGQENTEAFF. As DNA, the CDR3 is TGCGCCAGCAGCTGGTGGGGACAGGAGAACACTGAAGCTTTCTTT.

The rearrangement uses TRBV18 and TRBJ1-2; D remains ambiguous. V lost 5 bases and J lost 4, with 8 bases in between. Germline values: CDR1 KGHSH, CDR2 LQKENI. The CDR3 is made up of 12 amino acids. The CDR3 protein is CASSGIAYGYTF. The CDR3 nucleotides are TGTGCCAGCTCAGGGATAGCCTATGGCTACACCTTC. Supplemented by reference TRBV18 and TRBJ1-2, the full variable domain reads NAGVMQNPRHLVRRRGQEARLRCSPMKGHSHVYWYRQLPEEGLKFMVYLQKENIIDESGMPKERFSAEFPKEGPSILRIQQVVRGDSAAYFCASSGIAYGYTFGSGTRLTVV.

This clonotype was recorded many times. The V gene is TRBV6-5, the J gene TRBJ2-4; D unclear. Trimming shortened V by 3 bases and J by 0 bases, and 9 bases separated the two germline ends. The CDR3 is 15 amino acids. Per germline, CDR1 MNHEY and CDR2 SVGAGI. The CDR3 loop is CASSYSVLAKNIQYF. The CDR3 nucleotides read TGTGCCAGCAGTTATTCGGTTCTAGCCAAAAACATTCAGTACTTC.

The CDR3 DNA reads TGTGCCAGCAGGTGGAACTACGACTCGAATCAGCCCCAGTATTTT. Protein sequence: CASRWNYDSNQPQYF. V and J are TRBV6-1 and TRBJ1-5; D gene ambiguous. With the DNA end fitting TRBJ2-3 better, the J assignment may be wrong. Germline-derived CDR1 and CDR2 are MNHNS and SASEGT. This CDR3 is 15 amino acids long.

This clonotype was picked up many times. The J gene is TRBJ2-7, the V gene TRBV20-1, with 9 bases matching TRBD2. Trimming took 5 bases from V and 4 from J; bases not matched to a gene: 9. The CDR3 runs to 14 residues. CDR1 DFQATT and CDR2 SNEGSKA come from the germline V gene (reference sequence). In DNA form, the CDR3 reads TGCAGTGCTGGATATAGCGGGAGCGCTTACGAGCAGTACTTC. Translated: CSAGYSGSAYEQYF.

This clonotype was seen ten or more times. The rearrangement uses TRBV7-2 and TRBJ1-5; 7 nucleotides align to TRBD1. V shed 1 base, J shed 12 bases, and the junction held 6 bases outside the gene matches. The CDR3 is 13 residues long. Germline CDR1 and CDR2: SGHTA and FQGNSA. This CDR3 is CASSLEAGGRQHF. Written as DNA, the CDR3 is TGTGCCAGCAGCTTAGAAGCAGGGGGACGCCAGCATTTT.

This clonotype has at least ten counts. The J gene is TRBJ1-5, the V gene TRBV3-1; D unclear. V dropped 0 bases and J dropped 6 bases, with 6 bases sitting between them. The CDR3 totals 13 residues. Germline V lookup: CDR1 LGHDT, CDR2 YNNKEL (reference sequence). The CDR3 DNA reads TGTGCCAGCAGCCAAGACCGTCGTCAGCCCCAGCATTTT. Encoded protein: CASSQDRRQPQHF.

This clonotype was found many times. An end of the junction does not agree with germline; a read error may underlie this. The chain has TRBV5-1 and TRBJ1-1, with D tentatively TRBD1 (6 bases). Germline V lookup: CDR1 SGHRS, CDR2 YFSETQ. The CDR3 consists of 13 residues. CDR3 sequence reads: CASSLGGNTEAFF. CDR3 in DNA: TGTGCCAGCAGCTTAGGGGGGAACACTGAAGCTTTCTTT.

This sequence joins TRBV5-6 and TRBJ2-1; 10 bases fit TRBD2. This CDR3 region has 19 residues. Germline values: CDR1 SGHDT, CDR2 YYEEEE. The junction had 15 bases not matched to a gene; V was cut back by 0 bases and J by 6 bases. Here the CDR3 reads CASSLEGLAPVWEVNEQFF. CDR3 nucleotide sequence: TGTGCCAGCAGCTTGGAGGGACTAGCGCCCGTGTGGGAGGTCAATGAGCAGTTCTTC.

The sample holds many counts of this clonotype. The chain couples TRBV6-4 to TRBJ2-1, with 7 nucleotides matching TRBD1. Unmatched junction bases numbered 24, after V lost 5 bases and J lost 14 bases. Germline loops: CDR1 MRHNA, CDR2 SNTAGT. The CDR3 sequence is 17 residues long. The CDR3 region has the DNA TGTGCCAGCAGTAAGGGGTTCCCCTCACAGGGGCCCTCGAGCAAGTTCTTC. Amino acid sequence: CASSKGFPSQGPSSKFF.

The CDR3: CASTRGTAQETQYF. DNA for the CDR3: TGTGCCAGCACCCGCGGGACAGCCCAAGAGACCCAGTACTTC. The J gene is TRBJ2-5, the V gene TRBV7-9; D might be TRBD1 (7 bases). V was pared by 7 bases and J by 1 base, with 13 bases between. This CDR3 region has 14 residues. CDR1 and CDR2 from the germline V gene are SEHNR and FQNEAQ (reference sequence).

This clonotype was observed at least ten times. The CDR3 DNA follows: TGTGCCAGCAGTTACTCGAGTCGGGGGGGCACAGATACGCAGTATTTT. It specifies CASSYSSRGGTDTQYF. This chain uses TRBV6-2 or TRBV6-3 with TRBJ2-3, with 7 nucleotides matching TRBD2. V lost 0 bases, J lost 1 base, and 4 bases stayed unmatched. Per the germline V gene, CDR1 is MNHEY and CDR2 is SVGEGT. The CDR3 has 16 residues.

In this sample, this clonotype turned up many times. The chain is built from TRBV12-3 or TRBV12-4 and TRBJ2-2; no reliable D call. V lost 6 bases and J lost 5, with 10 bases in between. CDR3 length equals 13 residues. Here the CDR3 DNA reads TGTGCCAGCAGGCAGAGAGAGACCGGGGAGCTGTTTTTT. Encoded protein: CASRQRETGELFF.

This clonotype was found many times. The chain is built from TRBV29-1 and TRBJ1-1; D might be TRBD1 (5 bases). The CDR3 is made up of 13 amino acids. V gave up 5 bases and J gave up 1 base, with 11 bases separating them. Germline CDR1 is SQVTM and CDR2 is ANQGSEA. In DNA form, the CDR3 reads TGCAGCGTTCAAACAGGAGGGAACACTGAAGCTTTCTTT. Its protein is CSVQTGGNTEAFF.

This clonotype was seen more than once but under ten times. The chain employs TRBV11-3 and TRBJ2-4; possible D gene TRBD1, 6 bases. Looked up from germline, CDR1 is SGHNT and CDR2 is YENEEA. With 4 bases removed from V and 1 base from J, the gap between germline ends came to 14 bases. The CDR3 runs 16 residues. The CDR3 DNA sequence: TGTGCCAGCAGCTCCAGACAGGCCGGGGCCAAAAACATTCAGTACTTC. It specifies CASSSRQAGAKNIQYF.

The sample holds many counts of this clonotype. The CDR3 nucleotides read TGCAGTGTGAGAGACGGGACTAGCGGCCAAGAGACCCAGTACTTC. This encodes CSVRDGTSGQETQYF. The V gene is TRBV20-1, the J gene TRBJ2-5; TRBD2 aligns across 11 bases. Germline CDR1 is DFQATT and CDR2 is SNEGSKA (reference sequence). Trimming cost V 7 bases and J 1 base; bases outside gene matches: 8. The CDR3 is made up of 15 amino acids.

The rearrangement joins TRBV27 to TRBJ1-3; D is unresolved. The CDR3 length is 16 residues. Germline lookup yields CDR1 MNHEY and CDR2 SMNVEV (reference sequence). The germline V and J ends were trimmed by 3 bases and 2 bases, with 14 bases remaining between them. CDR3 residues: CASSFFPGHPGNTIYF. The CDR3 coding sequence is TGTGCCAGCAGTTTCTTCCCAGGCCATCCTGGAAACACCATATATTTT.

This sequence joins TRBV5-1 and TRBJ2-6; the D gene is possibly TRBD2 (6 bases). Per germline, CDR1 SGHRS and CDR2 YFSETQ. CDR3 length: 18 residues. V lost 4 bases and J 0 bases, leaving 17 bases between the germline ends. The chain's CDR3 is CASSLGRVGLSGANVLTF. CDR3 coding DNA: TGCGCCAGCAGCCTGGGACGGGTGGGACTCTCTGGGGCCAACGTCCTGACTTTC.

This clonotype was counted ten times or more. The chain is built from TRBV5-1 and TRBJ2-1; D unclear. CDR1 and CDR2 (germline): SGHRS, YFSETQ. V shed 2 bases and J shed 7 bases, with 7 bases lying between them. The CDR3 spans 12 residues. The CDR3 sequence is CASSFGRNEQFF. CDR3 nucleotide sequence: TGCGCCAGCAGCTTCGGAAGAAATGAGCAGTTCTTC. Drawing the rest from reference TRBV5-1 and TRBJ2-1, the complete variable domain is KAGVTQTPRYLIKTRGQQVTLSCSPISGHRSVSWYQQTPGQGLQFLFEYFSETQRNKGNFPGRFSGRQFSNSRSEMNVSTLELGDSALYLCASSFGRNEQFFGPGTRLTVL.

The chain recombines TRBV30 with TRBJ2-7; 8 bases are a match to TRBD2. With V trimmed by 4 bases and J by 5 bases, 7 bases remained unmatched. CDR3 length equals 13 residues. Germline V lookup: CDR1 GTSNPN, CDR2 SVGIG (reference sequence). The CDR3 loop is CAWTSGPGNEQYF. The CDR3 region has the DNA TGTGCCTGGACTAGCGGGCCAGGGAACGAGCAGTACTTC. Supplemented by reference TRBV30 and TRBJ2-7, the full variable domain reads SQTIHQWPATLVQPVGSPLSLECTVEGTSNPNLYWYRQAAGRGLQLLFYSVGIGQISSEVPQNLSASRPQDRQFILSSKKLLLSDSGFYLCAWTSGPGNEQYFGPGTRLTVT.